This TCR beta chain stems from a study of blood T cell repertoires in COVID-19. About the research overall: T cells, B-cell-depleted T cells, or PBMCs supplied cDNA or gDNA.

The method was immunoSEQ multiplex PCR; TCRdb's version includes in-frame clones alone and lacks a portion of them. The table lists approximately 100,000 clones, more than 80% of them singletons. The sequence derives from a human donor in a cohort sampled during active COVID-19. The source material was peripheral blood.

CDR3 amino acids: CASSGNLYNEQFF. The CDR3 DNA is TGTGCCAGTAGCGGGAACTTATACAATGAGCAGTTCTTC. The V call is TRBV27, the J call TRBJ2-1; 8 nucleotides agree with TRBD2. The CDR3 loop spans 13 amino acids. Germline CDR1 and CDR2: MNHEY and SMNVEV (reference sequence). The J segment lost 4 bases and the V segment lost 9 bases, leaving 5 bases of the junction unmatched.